Listed below are T cell receptor beta chains from one sample, sequenced in a study of blood T cell repertoires in COVID-19. Libraries were prepared by immunoSEQ multiplex PCR; TCRdb keeps only in-frame clonotypes and omits some of them. Here the sample spans approximately 150,000 clones, 85% being singletons. Source material: peripheral blood. The receptors were gathered from an elderly woman with COVID-19, enrolled during active disease. The CDR3 runs from the conserved cysteine through the conserved F or W. The D gene is left open where the match is weak. Where a row states a size, it is once, few, many or the class of an expanded clone; other rows omit it.

v_gene	j_gene	d_gene	abundance	CDR3aa	CDR3nt
TRBV5-4	TRBJ1-1	NA	NA	CASSSDSITEAFF	TGTGCCAGCAGCTCAGACAGTATTACTGAAGCTTTCTTT
TRBV9	TRBJ2-2	TRBD2	NA	CASSVGSREGGNGELFF	TGTGCCAGCAGCGTAGGAAGTCGGGAGGGCGGCAACGGGGAGCTGTTTTTT
TRBV19	TRBJ1-2	NA	NA	CASKPNANYGYTF	TGTGCCAGTAAGCCCAACGCTAACTATGGCTACACCTTC
TRBV28	TRBJ2-3	NA	NA	CASYRDTQYF	TGTGCCAGTTACCGGGATACGCAGTATTTT
TRBV3-1/TRBV3-2	TRBJ2-5	TRBD2	NA	CASSRTSGGETQYF	TGTGCCAGCAGCCGGACTAGCGGGGGCGAGACCCAGTACTTC
TRBV11-1	TRBJ2-1	NA	NA	CASSFGGASEQFF	TGTGCCAGCAGCTTTGGGGGGGCCTCCGAGCAGTTCTTC
TRBV3-1/TRBV3-2	TRBJ2-2	NA	NA	CASSQAGNTGELFF	TGTGCCAGCAGTCAAGCGGGGAACACCGGGGAGCTGTTTTTT
TRBV6-6	TRBJ1-4	TRBD1	NA	CASSYVPGQGIQFF	TGTGCCAGCAGTTACGTCCCGGGACAGGGAATACAGTTTTTT
TRBV28	TRBJ1-5	NA	NA	CASTIPQAYSNQPQHF	TGTGCCAGCACCATACCGCAGGCTTATAGCAATCAGCCCCAGCATTTT
TRBV4-1	TRBJ1-3	NA	NA	CASSQAGVYGTIYF	TGCGCCAGCAGCCAGGCGGGGGTGTACGGCACCATATATTTT
TRBV7-8	TRBJ2-7	NA	NA	CASSQDRFYEQYF	TGTGCCAGCAGCCAGGACAGATTCTACGAGCAGTACTTC
TRBV28	TRBJ2-7	NA	NA	CASMVGTTIYEQYF	TGTGCCAGCATGGTTGGGACAACGATCTACGAGCAGTACTTC
TRBV4-1	TRBJ1-4	NA	NA	CASSPGVSSGEKLFF	TGCGCCAGCAGTCCCGGTGTCTCGTCGGGAGAAAAACTGTTTTTT
TRBV2	TRBJ2-1	NA	few	CASSEPFGMWTEQFF	TGTGCCAGCAGTGAGCCATTCGGGATGTGGACGGAGCAGTTCTTC
TRBV7-2	TRBJ1-5	NA	NA	CASSSRGLGPQHF	TGTGCCAGCAGCTCGCGAGGTCTAGGGCCCCAGCATTTT
TRBV6-5	TRBJ2-3	TRBD2	NA	CASSYASSGSDTQYF	TGTGCCAGCAGTTACGCATCTAGCGGGAGTGATACGCAGTATTTT
TRBV21-1	TRBJ2-1	NA	NA	CASSVRDSNNEQFF	TGTGCCAGCAGCGTTAGGGACTCCAACAATGAGCAGTTCTTC
TRBV27	TRBJ1-5	NA	once	CASSLSGIQPQHF	TGTGCCAGCAGTTTATCTGGCATTCAGCCCCAGCATTTT
TRBV2	TRBJ1-3	NA	NA	CASSVTGLISGNTIYF	TGTGCCAGCAGTGTTACAGGGCTTATCTCTGGAAACACCATATATTTT
TRBV3-1/TRBV3-2	TRBJ1-3	NA	NA	CASSQLAGSGNTIYF	TGTGCCAGCAGCCAATTGGCAGGCTCTGGAAACACCATATATTTT
TRBV29-1	TRBJ2-2	NA	NA	CSVSMGQNTGELFF	TGCAGCGTGTCTATGGGACAGAACACCGGGGAGCTGTTTTTT
TRBV10-1	TRBJ2-7	NA	NA	CASSAGRAYEQYF	TGCGCCAGCAGTGCCGGGCGGGCCTACGAGCAGTACTTC
TRBV11-2	TRBJ2-7	NA	few	CASSSLTGRTEQYF	TGTGCCAGCAGCTCCCTGACAGGCCGTACAGAGCAGTACTTC
TRBV9	TRBJ2-7	TRBD2	NA	CASSVGLGTSGTNEQYF	TGTGCCAGCAGCGTAGGGCTGGGGACTAGCGGGACTAACGAGCAGTACTTC
TRBV5-4	TRBJ1-5	NA	NA	CASSLGGAGQPQHF	TGTGCCAGCAGCTTAGGGGGGGCGGGTCAGCCCCAGCATTTT
TRBV11-3	TRBJ2-3	NA	NA	CASSLDLASTDTQYF	TGTGCCAGCAGCTTAGATCTAGCGAGCACAGATACGCAGTATTTT
TRBV5-1	TRBJ1-2	TRBD1	NA	CASSTGQGAYGYTF	TGCGCCAGCAGCACAGGTCAGGGGGCATATGGCTACACCTTC
TRBV2	TRBJ2-1	NA	NA	CASRPDNYNEQFF	TGTGCCAGCAGGCCGGACAATTACAATGAGCAGTTCTTC
TRBV5-1	TRBJ2-5	NA	NA	CASSLALRTGETQYF	TGCGCCAGCAGCTTGGCCTTGAGGACTGGGGAGACCCAGTACTTC
TRBV28	TRBJ1-5	NA	NA	CASSANTVAAQHF	TGTGCCAGCAGCGCAAATACAGTGGCTGCCCAGCATTTT
TRBV20-1	TRBJ2-3	NA	NA	CSASSPRPQYF	TGCAGTGCTAGTAGCCCCAGGCCGCAGTATTTT
TRBV2	TRBJ2-5	NA	NA	CASSEVGGGETQYF	TGTGCCAGCAGTGAGGTGGGGGGAGGAGAGACCCAGTACTTC
TRBV3-1/TRBV3-2	TRBJ2-7	TRBD2	NA	CASSPPGGGSYEQYF	TGTGCCAGCAGCCCCCCCGGCGGGGGCTCCTACGAGCAGTACTTC
TRBV2	TRBJ2-1	NA	NA	CASETGTTSYNEQFF	TGTGCCAGTGAGACCGGGACAACCTCCTACAATGAGCAGTTCTTC
TRBV3-1/TRBV3-2	TRBJ2-5	NA	NA	CASSQQGTRETQYF	TGTGCCAGCAGCCAACAGGGGACGCGAGAGACCCAGTACTTC
TRBV18	TRBJ1-5	NA	NA	CASSYTISTVNQPQHF	TGTGCCAGCTCCTACACCATATCTACAGTCAATCAGCCCCAGCATTTT
TRBV7-8	TRBJ2-3	NA	few	CASSPYVDTQYF	TGTGCCAGCAGCCCCTATGTAGATACGCAGTATTTT
TRBV3-1/TRBV3-2	TRBJ1-5	NA	NA	CASSRTTGRMEAQHF	TGTGCCAGCAGCCGCACGACAGGCCGAATGGAGGCCCAGCATTTT
TRBV7-6	TRBJ1-5	TRBD1	NA	CASSLSDRGNQPQHF	TGTGCCAGCAGCTTATCGGACAGGGGGAATCAGCCCCAGCATTTT
TRBV5-4	TRBJ1-1	NA	NA	CASSLGRVRTEAFF	TGTGCCAGCAGCTTGGGGAGGGTAAGGACTGAAGCTTTCTTT
TRBV2	TRBJ1-6	TRBD1	NA	CASSLTGYNSPLHF	TGTGCCAGCAGCTTGACAGGGTATAATTCACCCCTCCACTTT
TRBV5-1	TRBJ2-5	NA	NA	CASSPGTHQETQYF	TGCGCCAGCAGTCCCGGGACTCACCAAGAGACCCAGTACTTC